Presented here are 27 T cell receptor beta chains from one specimen sequenced in a study of cytomegalovirus exposure and HLA in healthy donors. Primers for the PCR totalled 60 Vbeta and 13 Jbeta. Libraries were prepared by immunoSEQ multiplex PCR; TCRdb keeps only in-frame clonotypes and omits some of them. In all, the sample yields around 150,000 clones. Sequences were obtained from PBMCs. Receptor source: a woman aged 55-69 years in good health and CMV-seronegative.

V usage is TRBV5-6 and J usage is TRBJ1-2, with D maybe TRBD1 (6 bases). The V gene lost 2 bases and the J gene lost 4 bases, with 15 bases spanning the gap. CDR1 and CDR2 (germline): SGHDT, YYEEEE. The CDR3 covers 15 residues. Here the CDR3 reads CASSFAGEPSYGYTF. The DNA for the CDR3 is TGTGCCAGCAGCTTCGCAGGGGAACCTTCCTATGGCTACACCTTC. Full variable domain (remainder filled in from reference TRBV5-6 and TRBJ1-2): DAGVTQSPTHLIKTRGQQVTLRCSPKSGHDTVSWYQQALGQGPQFIFQYYEEEERQRGNFPDRFSGHQFPNYSSELNVNALLLGDSALYLCASSFAGEPSYGYTFGSGTRLTVV.

This rearrangement joins TRBV5-1 to TRBJ1-4; TRBD1 matches 8 bases. The V gene's germline CDR1 is SGHRS and CDR2 YFSETQ. This CDR3 comprises 17 residues. V lost 0 bases, J lost 0 bases, and 4 bases stayed unmatched. CDR3: CASSLGQGSATNEKLFF. The CDR3 region has the DNA TGCGCCAGCAGCTTGGGACAGGGGTCTGCAACTAATGAAAAACTGTTTTTT.

The rearrangement uses TRBV6-4 and TRBJ1-6, with a weak D call TRBD1 (6 bases). The CDR3 consists of 14 residues. Per germline, CDR1 MRHNA and CDR2 SNTAGT. V lost 2 bases to trimming and J lost 10 bases, with 12 bases between them. The CDR3 DNA reads as TGTGCCAGCAGTGACACCAGGGGAGGGTCACCCCTCCACTTT. Translation: CASSDTRGGSPLHF.

The J gene is TRBJ2-2, the V gene TRBV7-2, with 8 positions matching TRBD1. This CDR3 is 15 amino acids long. Germline CDR1 is SGHTA and CDR2 is FQGNSA. With 5 bases clipped from V and 0 bases from J, the junction kept 2 bases outside the gene matches. The CDR3 reads CASSRTGTNTGELFF. The CDR3, as DNA: TGTGCCAGCAGCCGGACAGGGACGAACACCGGGGAGCTGTTTTTT.

This sequence joins TRBV18 and TRBJ2-7, with 7 bases fitting TRBD2. The CDR3 is made up of 11 amino acids. Per the germline V gene, CDR1 is KGHSH and CDR2 is LQKENI. J lost 7 bases, V lost 5 bases, and 2 bases had no gene match. CDR3 nucleotides: TGTGCCAGCTCAGGGGGGGATGAGCAGTACTTC. Its protein is CASSGGDEQYF.

The rearrangement joins TRBV2 to TRBJ1-6; tentatively, D is TRBD1 (6 bases). Germline loops: CDR1 SNHLY, CDR2 FYNNEI. The CDR3 runs 18 residues. V was shortened by 10 bases and J by 1 base, with 23 bases between the two germline ends. CDR3 DNA: TGTGCCACCTACGGAGCCGGGACATCAGAGTCCTATAATTCACCCCTCCACTTT. It yields the protein CATYGAGTSESYNSPLHF. The whole variable domain, remainder taken from reference TRBV2 and TRBJ1-6, is EPEVTQTPSHQVTQMGQEVILRCVPISNHLYFYWYRQILGQKVEFLVSFYNNEISEKSEIFDDQFSVERPDGSNFTLKIRSTKLEDSAMYFCATYGAGTSESYNSPLHFGNGTRLTVT.

The J gene is TRBJ2-1, the V gene TRBV7-3; D is uncertain. V was cut by 2 bases and J by 13 bases, with 12 bases left in between. The germline CDR1 and CDR2 sequences are SGHTA and FQGTGA. This CDR3 has 12 residues. CDR3 loop: CASSLPGSHQFF. In DNA form, the CDR3 reads TGTGCCAGCAGCTTACCTGGCTCCCACCAGTTCTTC.

The chain has TRBV5-8 and TRBJ2-2, with 7 bases matching TRBD1. Germline assignment: CDR1 SGHTS and CDR2 YDEGEE. With V trimmed by 4 bases and J by 3 bases, 9 bases remained unmatched. The CDR3 has 16 residues. CDR3 residues: CASSPATGVDTGELFF. CDR3 coding DNA: TGTGCCAGCAGCCCAGCTACAGGGGTGGACACCGGGGAGCTGTTTTTT.

This chain connects TRBV9 to TRBJ2-1; TRBD2 is a possible D gene (5 bases). V lost 0 bases and J 3 bases, leaving 13 bases between the germline ends. This CDR3 is built from 16 residues. Germline-derived CDR1 and CDR2 are SGDLS and YYNGEE. CDR3 sequence reads: CASSVVATNNYNEQFF. For the CDR3, the DNA is TGTGCCAGCAGCGTAGTTGCGACTAATAACTACAATGAGCAGTTCTTC.

This chain links TRBV6-6 with TRBJ1-5; possible D gene TRBD1, 6 bases. V was clipped by 0 bases and J by 6 bases, with 12 bases between them. Germline CDR1 MNHNY, CDR2 SVGAGI (reference sequence). This CDR3 is 15 amino acids long. CDR3 sequence reads: CASSYSQGLGQPQHF. CDR3 nucleotides: TGTGCCAGCAGTTACTCGCAGGGGCTCGGTCAGCCCCAGCATTTT.

V usage is TRBV12-5 and J usage is TRBJ2-1, with TRBD2 matching 13 bases. Germline CDR1 LGHNT, CDR2 FRNRAP. The CDR3 is made up of 16 amino acids. J lost 0 bases, V lost 4 bases, and 0 bases had no gene match. CDR3 coding DNA: TGTGCTAGTGGTTGGACTAGCGGGAGCTCCTACAATGAGCAGTTCTTC. Translation gives CASGWTSGSSYNEQFF.

CDR3 in DNA: TGTGCCAGCAGTTCCGGGACATTCACCGGGGAGCTGTTTTTT. Translation: CASSSGTFTGELFF. The J gene is TRBJ2-2, the V gene TRBV5-6, with a weak D call TRBD1 (6 bases). CDR3 length: 14 amino acids. Germline V lookup: CDR1 SGHDT, CDR2 YYEEEE. Trimming pared 5 bases from V and 4 bases from J, leaving 12 bases between.

V usage is TRBV4-2 and J usage is TRBJ2-5; the match to TRBD2 covers 10 bases. The junction had 6 bases not matched to a gene; V was cut back by 0 bases and J by 5 bases. The CDR3 contains 16 residues. CDR1 and CDR2 (germline): LGHNA, YNFKEQ. The CDR3 sequence is CASSQEGLAGVETQYF. CDR3 DNA: TGTGCCAGCAGCCAAGAGGGTCTAGCGGGGGTTGAGACCCAGTACTTC.

A remark on this clone: The sample has other DNA sequences that encode this CDR3 too. V and J are TRBV5-1 and TRBJ2-3; D is perhaps TRBD2 (6 bases). V was cut by 0 bases and J by 6 bases, with 8 bases left in between. This CDR3 contains 13 residues. Germline V lookup: CDR1 SGHRS, CDR2 YFSETQ. The CDR3 here is CASSLGGEDTQYF. In nucleotides, the CDR3 is TGCGCCAGCAGCTTGGGGGGGGAGGATACGCAGTATTTT.

This chain links TRBV7-3 with TRBJ2-2; 8 positions match TRBD1. The V gene end was trimmed by 5 bases and the J gene end by 10 bases; junction bases not matched to a gene: 6. The CDR3 covers 13 residues. Per the germline V gene, CDR1 is SGHTA and CDR2 is FQGTGA. CDR3 residues: CASSLGQGTELFF. The DNA of the CDR3 is TGTGCCAGCAGCCTCGGACAGGGAACGGAGCTGTTTTTT.

The V and J genes are TRBV6-5 and TRBJ1-1; unclear D gene. The CDR3 spans 14 residues. CDR1 is MNHEY and CDR2 is SVGAGI in the germline V gene. Trimming took off 7 bases at V and 0 bases at J, with 12 bases between the two ends. CDR3 protein: CASTGHIMNTEAFF. The DNA of the CDR3 is TGTGCCAGCACAGGTCACATTATGAACACTGAAGCTTTCTTT.

The V call is TRBV6-6, the J call TRBJ1-5; D uncertain. V dropped 5 bases and J dropped 5 bases, with 10 bases sitting between them. The length of the CDR3 is 13 residues. Germline-derived CDR1 and CDR2 are MNHNY and SVGAGI (reference sequence). The CDR3 reads CASSSNSHQPQHF. DNA for the CDR3: TGTGCCAGCAGTAGTAACAGTCATCAGCCCCAGCATTTT.

This chain uses TRBV7-2 with TRBJ1-1; weak D call: TRBD1 (5 bases). Germline V lookup: CDR1 SGHTA, CDR2 FQGNSA. CDR3 size: 15 residues. V lost 7 bases and J lost 2, with 17 bases in between. CDR3 DNA sequence: TGTGCCAGCATCCCCCGGGGGTCCATAAACACTGAAGCTTTCTTT. Protein: CASIPRGSINTEAFF.

On this clone: The same CDR3 arises from other DNA sequences in this sample as well. This chain uses TRBV5-6 with TRBJ2-1; D is unresolved. This CDR3 contains 13 residues. Germline loops: CDR1 SGHDT, CDR2 YYEEEE. The V gene lost 0 bases and the J gene lost 5 bases, with 6 bases spanning the gap. The CDR3 DNA sequence: TGTGCCAGCAGCTTGGTGTCGGACAATGAGCAGTTCTTC. It is translated as CASSLVSDNEQFF.

V is TRBV19 and J is TRBJ1-5, with D tentatively TRBD1 (5 bases). CDR3 length: 15 residues. Germline V lookup: CDR1 LNHDA, CDR2 SQIVND (reference sequence). Trimming removed 2 bases from V and 3 bases from J, with 11 bases in between. CDR3 DNA sequence: TGTGCCAGTAGTATAATGACAGAATACAATCAGCCCCAGCATTTT. Translation gives CASSIMTEYNQPQHF.

V is TRBV19 and J is TRBJ2-1; possible D gene TRBD1, 6 bases. The CDR3 is 18 residues long. The germline V and J ends were trimmed by 3 bases and 2 bases, with 20 bases remaining between them. Germline CDR1 and CDR2: LNHDA and SQIVND (reference sequence). This chain's CDR3 is CASSIGFWTPGAYNEQFF. DNA of the CDR3: TGTGCCAGTAGTATCGGGTTCTGGACTCCAGGGGCCTACAATGAGCAGTTCTTC.

The rearrangement joins TRBV4-1 to TRBJ2-7, with 10 bases aligning to TRBD2. Germline V gives CDR1 MGHRA, CDR2 YSYEKL. The CDR3 is 16 residues long. The ends lost 1 base at V and 2 bases at J; junction bases unmatched: 5. In DNA form, the CDR3 reads TGCGCCAGCAGCCAAGGGCAGACTAGCGGGCCCTACGAGCAGTACTTC. Translating it yields CASSQGQTSGPYEQYF.

The V gene is TRBV11-2, the J gene TRBJ1-2; D perhaps matches TRBD1 (6 bases). The V end lost 5 bases, the J end lost 6 bases, and 16 bases lay between the germline ends. The CDR3 sequence is 14 residues long. Germline CDR1 reads SGHAT; CDR2 reads FQNNGV. The CDR3 loop reads CASSLPGRGDGYTF. CDR3 in DNA: TGTGCCAGCAGCCTCCCGGGCAGGGGTGATGGCTACACCTTC. Using reference TRBV11-2 and TRBJ1-2 for the parts outside the CDR3, the full variable domain is EAGVAQSPRYKIIEKRQSVAFWCNPISGHATLYWYQQILGQGPKLLIQFQNNGVVDDSQLPKDRFSAERLKGVDSTLKIQPAKLEDSAVYLCASSLPGRGDGYTFGSGTRLTVV.

The chain joins TRBV15 to TRBJ1-5; weak D call: TRBD1 (5 bases). Per the germline V gene, CDR1 is LNHNV and CDR2 is YYDKDF (reference sequence). Trimming cost V 7 bases and J 7 bases, with 17 bases left between them. This CDR3 has 14 amino acids. The CDR3 protein is CATNTQGFGQPQHF. In DNA, the CDR3 is TGTGCCACCAACACTCAGGGTTTTGGGCAGCCCCAGCATTTT.

The J gene is TRBJ1-1, the V gene TRBV7-3; D unclear. Trimming removed 1 base from V and 4 bases from J, with 7 bases in between. Germline V gene data show CDR1 as SGHTA and CDR2 as FQGTGA. CDR3 length: 13 amino acids. The CDR3 DNA is TGTGCCAGCAGCTTAATTGAGGGCACTGAAGCTTTCTTT. It translates to CASSLIEGTEAFF.

The chain has TRBV2 and TRBJ2-7, with TRBD2 matching 9 bases. V lost 4 bases to trimming and J lost 7 bases; unmatched junction nucleotides: 2. Germline V gene lookup returns CDR1 SNHLY and CDR2 FYNNEI. This CDR3 spans 12 amino acids. The CDR3 loop is CASSASGREQYF. CDR3 bases: TGTGCCAGCAGTGCCAGCGGGAGGGAGCAGTACTTC.

The rearrangement links TRBV6-1 to TRBJ2-7, with 9 bases that match TRBD1. The CDR3 covers 14 residues. Trimming at V came to 6 bases and at J to 1 base, leaving 4 bases not matched to a gene. The germline V gene has CDR1 MNHNS and CDR2 SASEGT. In DNA form, the CDR3 reads TGTGCCAGCAGGGGACAGGGCGCTTCCTACGAGCAGTACTTC. It codes for CASRGQGASYEQYF.